One and the same sample provided the 6 T cell receptor beta chains below, sequenced in a study of blood T cell repertoires in COVID-19. TCRdb's copy holds only in-frame clones and misses some; the assay was immunoSEQ multiplex PCR. The sample lists about 58,000 clones, 88% seen once, with about 8% in the top ten. Specimen: peripheral blood. The receptors derive from a woman in her 70s with active COVID-19.

This clone has a handful of counts. J is TRBJ1-6 and V is TRBV5-1; TRBD1 matches at 7 bases. Germline values: CDR1 SGHRS, CDR2 YFSETQ. With 8 bases clipped from V and 7 bases from J, the junction kept 9 bases outside the gene matches. The CDR3 covers 14 residues. CDR3 DNA sequence: TGCGCCAGTCAGCCCGGGACAGCCAATTCACCCCTCCACTTT. Translating it yields CASQPGTANSPLHF.

The chain employs TRBV7-3 and TRBJ2-2; 9 nucleotides align to TRBD2. J was trimmed by 7 bases and V by 5 bases; bases with no gene match: 11. Germline CDR1 and CDR2: SGHTA and FQGTGA. The CDR3 covers 16 residues. The CDR3 DNA is TGTGCCAGCAGCAAAATGACTAGCGGAGCGAACGGGGAGCTGTTTTTT. This gives the protein CASSKMTSGANGELFF. The whole variable domain, filled in from reference TRBV7-3 and TRBJ2-2, reads GAGVSQTPSNKVTEKGKYVELRCDPISGHTALYWYRQSLGQGPEFLIYFQGTGAADDSGLPNDRFFAVRPEGSVSTLKIQRTERGDSAVYLCASSKMTSGANGELFFGEGSRLTVL.

The V call is TRBV7-3, the J call TRBJ1-2; no clear D gene. The V and J ends lost 2 bases and 3 bases respectively, with 7 bases between them. CDR1 and CDR2 from the germline V gene are SGHTA and FQGTGA. This CDR3 is built from 13 residues. DNA of the CDR3: TGTGCCAGCAGCTTATCTTCAGACTATGGCTACACCTTC. The encoded protein is CASSLSSDYGYTF.

The chain has TRBV27 and TRBJ2-3, with a weak D call TRBD1 (5 bases). Germline V gene lookup returns CDR1 MNHEY and CDR2 SMNVEV (reference sequence). V gave up 3 bases and J gave up 2 bases, with 9 bases separating them. This CDR3 comprises 14 residues. DNA for the CDR3: TGTGCCAGCAGTTTGGCAGGGCCCACAGATACGCAGTATTTT. Translated, it gives CASSLAGPTDTQYF.

The CDR3 region is CASSITRDSSYGYTF. DNA for the CDR3: TGTGCCAGCAGTATCACCCGGGACAGTTCGTATGGCTACACCTTC. The rearrangement uses TRBV27 and TRBJ1-2; 7 positions match TRBD1. CDR3 size: 15 residues. Per germline, CDR1 MNHEY and CDR2 SMNVEV (reference sequence). J lost 5 bases, V lost 5 bases, and 11 bases had no gene match.

The rearrangement uses TRBV28 and TRBJ2-3; TRBD2 matches 11 bases. The CDR3 totals 16 residues. The germline V gene encodes CDR1 MDHEN and CDR2 SYDVKM. The trim removed 5 bases at V and 12 bases at J, leaving 16 bases unmatched. The CDR3 DNA follows: TGTGCCAGCAGTCCCCTTGGGGCTAGCGGGAGGCGGGTTCAGTATTTT. Encoded protein: CASSPLGASGRRVQYF.